This T cell receptor (beta chain) was recovered during a study of human versus mouse CDR3 diversity and MHC coevolution (TCRdb year 2017). Broadly, across the study: According to reports, the immunoSEQ assay can detect one in 200,000 T cells and keeps multiplex PCR amplification bias to a minimum. Across mouse and human samples, the number of valid reads per sample ranged from about 5.5 x 10^6 to 1.6 x 10^7. Human naive CD4 T cell repertoires were used as a reference for TCR selection on multiple MHC II alleles and were compared with human-TCR-locus transgenic mice carrying single MHC II. The human cohort comprised three healthy volunteer blood donors, one aged 30 to 39, one aged 40 to 50 and one aged 60 to 69 at collection. Overall study results and their limits: On average, humans had more CDR3 deletions and insertions than mice, indicating greater exonuclease and TdT activity. Among all compared groups, most of the three human donors had the lowest clonal inequality scores. Repertoire diversity was not regarded as directly comparable between humans and mice because human T cells were selected on several MHC II alleles. iCHAO1 estimates gave humans the largest TCR beta repertoire, approximately 1.7 million clonotypes, attributed likely to selection by multiple MHC II molecules.

Genomic DNA was extracted from the sorted cells using the QIAGEN blood and tissue kit and was quantified on a NanoDrop 1000. Deep sequencing and quantification of TCR alpha and beta chains were performed on the immunoSEQ platform by multiplex PCR of genomic DNA. For the original study's pipeline: IMGT gene and region definitions were used to annotate TCR sequences. Out-of-frame rearrangements served as a stand-in for the preselection repertoire and were compared with in-frame clonotypes. The iCHAO1 estimator provided with the immunoSEQ platform was used to estimate repertoire size. A Gini index based on the Lorenz curve was applied to in-frame amino acid clonotypes to measure clonal inequality. The intersect function in the R package tcR was used to count shared clonotypes, while the Jaccard index served to score similarity. Frequencies of V, J and V-J usage were subjected to principal component analysis with the R prcomp function, without normalization. TCRdb provides this immuneACCESS table in a form limited to in-frame rearrangements. Some clones are lacking; in checked studies, under half of them reflect an unresolved V gene, and why the rest are absent is not known. The V and J calls and clone size come from that table; D and trimming were worked out from the DNA. The sample yields around 77,000 clones; around 93% were counted once. The top ten clones comprise roughly 0.15% of the sample.

Trimming removed 4 bases from V and 4 bases from J; the gene matches leave 5 bases unexplained. CDR1 and CDR2, looked up from the germline V gene, are SGHRS and YFSETQ. Spanning cysteine to phenylalanine, the CDR3 consists of 16 amino acids. Solely the CDR3 DNA is kept, with 48 bases framed from the first base. Regarding this clone: The antigen it recognizes is unknown. No base quality information exists; no much larger clone differs at one position.

Fluorescence-activated cell sorting was used to pull naive CD4 T cells, meaning cells that were CD45RO-negative and CD62L-positive, out of the PBMCs. Around 48 ml of fresh peripheral blood was collected from each donor, and PBMCs were isolated by Ficoll density centrifugation. Cell sorting was carried out on a FACSAria III instrument, and a purity above 90% was achieved for all samples. The rearranged chain carries TRBV5-1 and TRBJ2-1, with 13 middle bases fitting TRBD2. Sequencing used naive CD4+ T cells from blood. Sample cell subset or site, as interpreted from the label and publication: CD45RO-negative CD62L-positive naive CD4 T cells. The sequence was obtained from a person aged 30 to 70 in good health. The nucleotide sequence is given as TGCGCCAGCAGCGGCTGGACTAGCGGGGGTTACAATGAGCAGTTCTTC. Its translation is CASSGWTSGGYNEQFF.